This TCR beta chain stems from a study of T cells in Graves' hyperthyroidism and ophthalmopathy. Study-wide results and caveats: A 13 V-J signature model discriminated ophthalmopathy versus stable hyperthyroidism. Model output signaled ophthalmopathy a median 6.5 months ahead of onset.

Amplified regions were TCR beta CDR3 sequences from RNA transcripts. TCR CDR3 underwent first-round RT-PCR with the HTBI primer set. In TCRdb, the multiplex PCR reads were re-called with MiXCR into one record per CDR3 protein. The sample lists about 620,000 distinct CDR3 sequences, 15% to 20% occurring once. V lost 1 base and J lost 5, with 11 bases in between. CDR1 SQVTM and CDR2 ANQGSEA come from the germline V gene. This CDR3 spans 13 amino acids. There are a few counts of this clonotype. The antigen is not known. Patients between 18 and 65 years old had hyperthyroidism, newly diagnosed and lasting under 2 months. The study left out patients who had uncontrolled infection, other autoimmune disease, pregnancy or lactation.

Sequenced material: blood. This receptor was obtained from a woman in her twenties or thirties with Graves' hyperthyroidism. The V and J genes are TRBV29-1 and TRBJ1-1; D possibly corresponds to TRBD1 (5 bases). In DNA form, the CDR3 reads TGCAGCGTTGAAGGGGGGAAGAGGACTGAAGCTTTCTTT. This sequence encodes CSVEGGKRTEAFF.